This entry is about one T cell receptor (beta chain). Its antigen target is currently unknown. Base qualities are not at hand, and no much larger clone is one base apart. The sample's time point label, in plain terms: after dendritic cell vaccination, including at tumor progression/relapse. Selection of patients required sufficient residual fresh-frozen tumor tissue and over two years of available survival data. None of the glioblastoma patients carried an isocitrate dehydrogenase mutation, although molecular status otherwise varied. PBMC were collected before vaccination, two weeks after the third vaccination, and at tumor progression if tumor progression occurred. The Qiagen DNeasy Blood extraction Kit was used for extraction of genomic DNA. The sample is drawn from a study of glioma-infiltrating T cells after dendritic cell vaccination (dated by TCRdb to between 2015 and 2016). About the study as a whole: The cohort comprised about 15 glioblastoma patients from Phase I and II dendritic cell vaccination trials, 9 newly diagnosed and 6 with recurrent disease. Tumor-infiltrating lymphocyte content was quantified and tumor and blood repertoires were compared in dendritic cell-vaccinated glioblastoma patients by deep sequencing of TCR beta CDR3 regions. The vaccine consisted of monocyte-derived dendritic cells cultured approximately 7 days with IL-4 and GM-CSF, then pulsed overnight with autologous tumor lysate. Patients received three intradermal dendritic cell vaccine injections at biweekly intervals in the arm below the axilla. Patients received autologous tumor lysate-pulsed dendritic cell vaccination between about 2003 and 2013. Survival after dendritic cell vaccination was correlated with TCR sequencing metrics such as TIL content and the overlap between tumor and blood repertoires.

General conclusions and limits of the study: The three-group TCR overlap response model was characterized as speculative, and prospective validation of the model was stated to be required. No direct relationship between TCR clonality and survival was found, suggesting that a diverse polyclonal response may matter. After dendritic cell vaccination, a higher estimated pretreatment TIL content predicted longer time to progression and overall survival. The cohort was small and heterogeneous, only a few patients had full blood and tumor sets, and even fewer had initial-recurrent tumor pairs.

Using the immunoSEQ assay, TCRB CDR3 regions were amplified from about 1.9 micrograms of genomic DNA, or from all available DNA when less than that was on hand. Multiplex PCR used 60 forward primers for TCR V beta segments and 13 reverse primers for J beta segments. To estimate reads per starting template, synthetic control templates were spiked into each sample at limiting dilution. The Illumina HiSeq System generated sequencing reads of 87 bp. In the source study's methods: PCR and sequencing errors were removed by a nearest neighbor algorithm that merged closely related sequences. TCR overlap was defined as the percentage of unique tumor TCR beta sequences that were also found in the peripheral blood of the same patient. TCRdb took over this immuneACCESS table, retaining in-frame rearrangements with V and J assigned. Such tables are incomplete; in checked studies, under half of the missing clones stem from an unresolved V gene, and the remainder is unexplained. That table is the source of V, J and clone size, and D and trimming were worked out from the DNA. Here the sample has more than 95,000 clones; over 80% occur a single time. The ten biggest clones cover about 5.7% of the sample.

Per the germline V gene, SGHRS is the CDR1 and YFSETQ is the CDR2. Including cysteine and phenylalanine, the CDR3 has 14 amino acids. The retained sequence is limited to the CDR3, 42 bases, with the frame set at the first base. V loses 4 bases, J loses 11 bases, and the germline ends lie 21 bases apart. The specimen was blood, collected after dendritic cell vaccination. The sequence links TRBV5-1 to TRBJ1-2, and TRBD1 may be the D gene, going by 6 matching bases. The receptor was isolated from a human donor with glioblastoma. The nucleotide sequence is TGCGCCAGCAGCCTCCCCGAGGGGAGGGGACAATACACCTTC. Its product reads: CASSLPEGRGQYTF.